This TCR beta chain was sequenced during a study of T cells in localized non-small cell lung cancer. Trimming left V 0 bases short and J 0 bases short, with 16 bases between. CDR1 is SGDLS and CDR2 is YYNGEE in the germline V gene. The CDR3 totals 18 residues. Assay: immunoSEQ multiplex PCR; the TCRdb copy retains only in-frame clones and omits some. This sample carries fewer than 40,000 clones, around 84% of them seen once, and the ten largest clones take roughly 35%. This clone has just one count. What it binds is unknown. Points from the study as a whole: A denser population of T cells in blood accompanied longer overall survival.

The TCR originated in a male donor aged 60 or older with stage II squamous cell lung carcinoma. The chain carries TRBV9 and TRBJ2-1; D is unresolved. The sequences come from peripheral blood, collected before any cancer treatment. The CDR3 nucleotides are TGTGCCAGCAGCGTAGAGCCCATCCCAGTCACCTCCTACAATGAGCAGTTCTTC. Translation: CASSVEPIPVTSYNEQFF.